This T cell receptor beta chain was sequenced during a study of blood T cell repertoires in COVID-19. Germline CDR1 MNHEY, CDR2 SMNVEV (reference sequence). Trimming shortened V by 3 bases and J by 3 bases, and 12 bases separated the two germline ends. This CDR3 region has 14 residues. Produced via immunoSEQ multiplex PCR; TCRdb's table is partial and in-frame only. The profile covers 350,000 or so clones, with roughly nine tenths appearing a single time and under 1.3% taken by the ten largest. This clone was seen a few times. Enrollees, 18 to 89 years old, lived in about two dozen US areas. Two consecutive negative NP/OP PCR tests, clearance, or resolved symptoms defined Cohort 3 recovery.

The chain links TRBV27 to TRBJ2-7; no firm D call. This TCR derives from a woman aged 30 to 39 who had recovered from COVID-19. Sequencing was performed on PBMCs or T cells enriched from blood (not recorded which). CDR3 nucleotide sequence: TGTGCCAGCAGTTTTTCACAGTTTTACTACGAGCAGTACTTC. Translating gives CASSFSQFYYEQYF.